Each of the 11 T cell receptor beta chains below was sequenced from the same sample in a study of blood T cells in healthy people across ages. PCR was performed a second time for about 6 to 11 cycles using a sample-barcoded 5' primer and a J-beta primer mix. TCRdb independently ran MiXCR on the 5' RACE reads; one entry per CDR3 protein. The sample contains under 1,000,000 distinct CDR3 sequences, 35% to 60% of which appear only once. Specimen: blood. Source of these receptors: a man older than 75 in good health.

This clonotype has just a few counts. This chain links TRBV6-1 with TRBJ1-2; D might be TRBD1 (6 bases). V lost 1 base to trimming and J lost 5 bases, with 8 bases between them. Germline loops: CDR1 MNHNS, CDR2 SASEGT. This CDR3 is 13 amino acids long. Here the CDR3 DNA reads TGTGCCAGCAGTGAAGGTGGACAGTATGGCTACACCTTC. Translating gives CASSEGGQYGYTF.

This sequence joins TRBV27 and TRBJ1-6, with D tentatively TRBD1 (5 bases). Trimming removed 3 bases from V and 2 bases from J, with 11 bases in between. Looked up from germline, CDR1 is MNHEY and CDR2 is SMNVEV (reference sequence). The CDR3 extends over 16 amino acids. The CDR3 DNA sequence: TGTGCCAGCAGTTTTACGGGGGGAACCTATAATTCACCCCTCCACTTT. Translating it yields CASSFTGGTYNSPLHF.

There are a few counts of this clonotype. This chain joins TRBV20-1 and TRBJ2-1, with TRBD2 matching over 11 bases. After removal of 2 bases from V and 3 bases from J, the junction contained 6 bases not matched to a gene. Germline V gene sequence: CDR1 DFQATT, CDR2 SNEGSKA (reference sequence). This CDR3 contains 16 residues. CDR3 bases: TGCAGTGCTAGACCGTTACTAGCGGGGGACTACAATGAGCAGTTCTTC. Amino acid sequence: CSARPLLAGDYNEQFF.

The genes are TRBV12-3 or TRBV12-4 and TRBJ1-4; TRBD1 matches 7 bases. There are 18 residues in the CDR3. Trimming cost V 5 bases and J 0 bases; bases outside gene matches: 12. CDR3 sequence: CASSPRDRLSSTNEKLFF. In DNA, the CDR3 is TGTGCCAGCAGTCCCCGGGACAGACTATCTTCAACTAATGAAAAACTGTTTTTT.

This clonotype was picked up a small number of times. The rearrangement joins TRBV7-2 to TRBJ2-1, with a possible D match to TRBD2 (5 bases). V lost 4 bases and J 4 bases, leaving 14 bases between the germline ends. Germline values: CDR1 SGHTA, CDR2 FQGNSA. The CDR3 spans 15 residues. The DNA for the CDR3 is TGTGCCAGCAGCTCCGCCGGCGGCGGGTACAATGAGCAGTTCTTC. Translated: CASSSAGGGYNEQFF.

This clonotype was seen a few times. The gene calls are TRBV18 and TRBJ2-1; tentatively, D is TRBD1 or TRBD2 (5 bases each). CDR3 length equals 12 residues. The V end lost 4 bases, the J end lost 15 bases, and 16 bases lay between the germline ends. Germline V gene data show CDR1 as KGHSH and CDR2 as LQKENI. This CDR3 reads CASSRDGDYGFF. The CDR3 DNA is TGTGCCAGCTCACGGGACGGAGACTATGGGTTCTTC.

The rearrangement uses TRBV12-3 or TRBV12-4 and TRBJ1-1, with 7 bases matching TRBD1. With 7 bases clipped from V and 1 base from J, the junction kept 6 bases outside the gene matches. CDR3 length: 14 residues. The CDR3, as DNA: TGTGCCAGCACCAAGGGACAGTCGAACACTGAAGCTTTCTTT. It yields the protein CASTKGQSNTEAFF.

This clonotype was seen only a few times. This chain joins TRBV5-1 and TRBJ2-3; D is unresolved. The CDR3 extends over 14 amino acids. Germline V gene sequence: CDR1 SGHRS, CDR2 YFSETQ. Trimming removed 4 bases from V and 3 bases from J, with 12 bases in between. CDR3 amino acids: CASSVGSLTDTQYF. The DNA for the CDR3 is TGCGCCAGCAGCGTTGGCAGTTTAACAGATACGCAGTATTTT.

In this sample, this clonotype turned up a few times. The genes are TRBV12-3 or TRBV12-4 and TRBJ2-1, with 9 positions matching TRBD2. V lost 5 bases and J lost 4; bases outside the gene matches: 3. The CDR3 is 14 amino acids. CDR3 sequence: CASSQREAYNEQFF. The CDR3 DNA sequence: TGTGCCAGCAGTCAGCGGGAGGCGTACAATGAGCAGTTCTTC.

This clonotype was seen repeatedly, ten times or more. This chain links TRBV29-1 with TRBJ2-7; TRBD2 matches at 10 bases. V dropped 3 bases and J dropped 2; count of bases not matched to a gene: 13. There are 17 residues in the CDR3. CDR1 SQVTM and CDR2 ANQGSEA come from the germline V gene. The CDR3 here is CSVEAWTSGRGTYEQYF. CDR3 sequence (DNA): TGCAGCGTTGAGGCTTGGACTAGCGGACGGGGAACCTACGAGCAGTACTTC.

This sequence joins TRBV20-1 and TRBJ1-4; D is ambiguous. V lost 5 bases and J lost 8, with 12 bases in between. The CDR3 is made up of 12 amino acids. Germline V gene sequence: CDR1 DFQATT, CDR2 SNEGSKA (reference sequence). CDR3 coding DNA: TGCAGTGCTGCGGTGGGGAACGAAAAACTGTTTTTT. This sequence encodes CSAAVGNEKLFF.